This T cell receptor beta chain is from a study of a mutant IDH1 vaccine in newly diagnosed glioma. Whole-study context: Vaccination started 4-6 weeks after radiotherapy alone, or with temozolomide cycles. Prior therapy was radiotherapy, temozolomide, or both; most received both.

Germline lookup yields CDR1 SGDLS and CDR2 YYNGEE. This CDR3 is 14 amino acids long. Sample time point: week 23, last vaccination. The vaccine gave 300 ug of a 20-mer mutant IDH1 peptide subcutaneously per dose. Patients carried new grade 3 or 4 IDH1-mutant astrocytomas lacking nuclear ATRX. This table comes from immunoSEQ multiplex PCR, and its TCRdb copy is limited to in-frame clones, with some not included. The data contain 75,000 to 80,000 clones, approximately 89% of them seen just once; the ten biggest clones take up 0.6% to 0.95%. The study, taken as a whole, reports: Top peripheral T cell clonotype shifts appeared unrelated to pseudoprogression.

As to this clone: Its antigen is still unknown.

V gene TRBV9 combines with J gene TRBJ2-5; 8 bases are a match to TRBD2. The J call is doubtful: the DNA matches TRBJ2-7 better. This clonotype was sampled from a woman aged 45-60 years with glioma. The specimen was PBMCs, collected from a glioma patient whose treatment included an IDH1 peptide vaccine. CDR3 in amino acids: CASSPRLARNEQYF. The CDR3 DNA is TGTGCCAGCAGCCCCAGACTAGCGAGGAACGAGCAGTACTTC.